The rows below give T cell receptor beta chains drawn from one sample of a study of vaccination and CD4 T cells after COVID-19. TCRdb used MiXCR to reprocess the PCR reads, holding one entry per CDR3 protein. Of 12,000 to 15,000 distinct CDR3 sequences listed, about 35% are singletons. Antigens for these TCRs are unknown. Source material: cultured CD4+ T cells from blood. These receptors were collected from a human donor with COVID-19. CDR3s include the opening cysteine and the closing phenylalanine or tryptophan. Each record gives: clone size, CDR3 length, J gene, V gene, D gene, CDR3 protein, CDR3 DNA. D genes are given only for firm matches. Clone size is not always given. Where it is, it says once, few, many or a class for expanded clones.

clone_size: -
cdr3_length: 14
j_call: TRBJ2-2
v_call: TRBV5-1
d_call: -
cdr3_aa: CASSLGQNTGELFF
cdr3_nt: TGCGCCAGCAGCTTGGGGCAAAACACCGGGGAGCTGTTTTTT

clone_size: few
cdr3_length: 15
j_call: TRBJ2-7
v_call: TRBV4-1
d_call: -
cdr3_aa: CASSHPGLGPYEQYF
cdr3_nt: TGCGCCAGCAGCCATCCGGGACTCGGTCCCTACGAGCAGTACTTC

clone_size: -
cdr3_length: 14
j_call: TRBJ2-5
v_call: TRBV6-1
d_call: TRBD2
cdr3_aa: CASSEGRGTKTQYF
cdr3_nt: TGTGCCAGCAGTGAAGGGCGGGGGACGAAGACCCAGTACTTC

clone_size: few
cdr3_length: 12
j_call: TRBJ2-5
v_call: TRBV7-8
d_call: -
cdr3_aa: CASSLAQETQYF
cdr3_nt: TGTGCCAGCAGCTTAGCTCAAGAGACCCAGTACTTC

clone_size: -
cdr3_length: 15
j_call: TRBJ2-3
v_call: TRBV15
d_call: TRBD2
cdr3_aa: CATSRVSGAVDTQYF
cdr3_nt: TGTGCCACCAGCAGAGTTAGCGGGGCGGTAGATACGCAGTATTTT

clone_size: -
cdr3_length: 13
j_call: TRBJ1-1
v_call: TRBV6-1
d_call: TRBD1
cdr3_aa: CATQTGPGTEAFF
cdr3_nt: TGTGCCACCCAGACAGGGCCTGGGACTGAAGCTTTCTTT

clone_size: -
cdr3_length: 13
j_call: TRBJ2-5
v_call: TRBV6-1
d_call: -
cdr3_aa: CASSERGSTSQYF
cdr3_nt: TGTGCCAGCAGTGAAAGGGGGTCGACATCCCAGTACTTC

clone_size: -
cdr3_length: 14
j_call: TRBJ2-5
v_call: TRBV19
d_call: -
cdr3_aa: CASSQRRGSETQYF
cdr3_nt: TGTGCCAGTAGTCAGCGTCGGGGCTCAGAGACCCAGTACTTC

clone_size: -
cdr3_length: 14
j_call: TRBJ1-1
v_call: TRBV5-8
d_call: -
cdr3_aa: CASTQQRLNTEAFF
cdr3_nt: TGTGCCAGCACTCAACAGAGATTGAACACTGAAGCTTTCTTT

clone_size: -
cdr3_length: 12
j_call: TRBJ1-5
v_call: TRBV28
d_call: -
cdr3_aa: CASSKRTGPQHF
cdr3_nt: TGTGCCAGCAGTAAAAGGACCGGGCCCCAGCATTTT

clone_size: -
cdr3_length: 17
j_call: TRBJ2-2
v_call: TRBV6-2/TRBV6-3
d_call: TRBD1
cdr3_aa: CASSRRTGGGNTGELFF
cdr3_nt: TGTGCCAGCAGTCGACGGACAGGGGGGGGGAACACCGGGGAGCTGTTTTTT

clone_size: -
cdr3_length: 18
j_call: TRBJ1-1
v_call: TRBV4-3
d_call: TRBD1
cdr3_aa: CASSQDPGAGGMNTEAFF
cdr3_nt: TGCGCCAGCAGCCAAGATCCGGGGGCAGGGGGCATGAACACTGAAGCTTTCTTT

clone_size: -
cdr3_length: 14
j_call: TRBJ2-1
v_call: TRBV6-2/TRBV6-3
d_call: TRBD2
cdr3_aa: CASSYSSGVFEQFF
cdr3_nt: TGTGCCAGCAGTTACTCTAGCGGGGTCTTTGAGCAGTTCTTC

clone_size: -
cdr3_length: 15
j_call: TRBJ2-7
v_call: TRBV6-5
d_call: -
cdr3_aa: CASSSSGGKAAEQYF
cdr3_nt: TGTGCCAGCAGTTCGTCAGGGGGGAAGGCCGCCGAGCAGTACTTC

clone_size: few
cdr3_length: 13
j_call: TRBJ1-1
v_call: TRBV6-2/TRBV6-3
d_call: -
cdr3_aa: CASSNSMNTEAFF
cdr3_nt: TGTGCCAGCAGCAACAGTATGAACACTGAAGCTTTCTTT

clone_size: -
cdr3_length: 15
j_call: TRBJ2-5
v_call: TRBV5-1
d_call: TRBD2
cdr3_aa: CASSALSGMMETQYF
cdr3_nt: TGCGCCAGCAGCGCCCTGAGCGGGATGATGGAGACCCAGTACTTC

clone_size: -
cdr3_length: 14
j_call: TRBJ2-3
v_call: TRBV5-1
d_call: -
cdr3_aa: CASSLDLLTDTQYF
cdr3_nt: TGCGCCAGCAGCTTAGACCTCTTGACAGATACGCAGTATTTT

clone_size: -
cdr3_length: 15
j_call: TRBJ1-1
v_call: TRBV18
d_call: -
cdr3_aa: CASSPRGTTNTEAFF
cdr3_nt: TGTGCCAGCTCACCACGCGGGACAACGAACACTGAAGCTTTCTTT

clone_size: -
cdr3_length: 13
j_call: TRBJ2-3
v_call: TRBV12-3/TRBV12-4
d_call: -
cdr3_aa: CASSLHLADTQYF
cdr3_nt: TGTGCCAGCAGTTTACACCTGGCAGATACGCAGTATTTT

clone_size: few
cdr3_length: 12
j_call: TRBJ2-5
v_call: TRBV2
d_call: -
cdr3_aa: CASRLDEETQYF
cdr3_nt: TGTGCCAGCAGGTTAGACGAAGAGACCCAGTACTTC

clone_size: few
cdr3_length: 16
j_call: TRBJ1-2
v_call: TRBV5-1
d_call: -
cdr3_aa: CASSLGPGGLNYGYTF
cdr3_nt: TGCGCCAGCAGCTTGGGACCTGGGGGGCTTAACTATGGCTACACCTTC

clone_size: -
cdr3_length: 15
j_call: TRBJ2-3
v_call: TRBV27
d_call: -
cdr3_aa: CASSLTRSRTDTQYF
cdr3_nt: TGTGCCAGCAGTCTCACTAGGTCCCGCACAGATACGCAGTATTTT

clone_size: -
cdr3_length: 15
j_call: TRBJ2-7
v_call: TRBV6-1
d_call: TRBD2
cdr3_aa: CASSVIAGATYEQYF
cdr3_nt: TGCGCCAGCAGTGTGATAGCGGGGGCCACCTACGAGCAGTACTTC

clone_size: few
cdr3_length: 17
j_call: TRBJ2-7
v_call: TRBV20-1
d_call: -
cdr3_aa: CSASLSLSGHAAYEQYF
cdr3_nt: TGCAGTGCTAGCCTTTCACTAAGCGGCCACGCTGCCTACGAGCAGTACTTC

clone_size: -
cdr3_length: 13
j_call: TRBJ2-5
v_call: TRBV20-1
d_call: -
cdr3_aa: CSAPDGDGLTQYF
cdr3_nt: TGCAGTGCCCCGGACGGGGACGGGTTGACCCAGTACTTC

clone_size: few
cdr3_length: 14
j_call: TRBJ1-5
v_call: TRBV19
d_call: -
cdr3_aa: CASSFDRYGQPQHF
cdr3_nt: TGTGCCAGTAGTTTCGACAGGTATGGTCAGCCCCAGCATTTT

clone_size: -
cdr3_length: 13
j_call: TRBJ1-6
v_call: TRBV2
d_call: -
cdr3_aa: CASRDTRASPLHF
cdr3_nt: TGTGCCAGCAGGGACACCAGGGCCTCACCCCTCCACTTT

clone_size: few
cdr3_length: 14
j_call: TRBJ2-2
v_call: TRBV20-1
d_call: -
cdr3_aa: CSARDGRAPGELFF
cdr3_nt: TGCAGTGCTAGAGATGGCAGGGCCCCCGGGGAGCTGTTTTTT

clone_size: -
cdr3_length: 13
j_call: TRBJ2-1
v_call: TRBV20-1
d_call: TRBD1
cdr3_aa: CSATQGVYNEQFF
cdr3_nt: TGCAGTGCTACCCAGGGGGTCTACAATGAGCAGTTCTTC

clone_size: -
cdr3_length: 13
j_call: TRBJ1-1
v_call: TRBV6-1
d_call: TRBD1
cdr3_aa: CASSPGGTGDAFF
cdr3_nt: TGTGCCAGCAGCCCAGGGGGGACAGGGGACGCTTTCTTT

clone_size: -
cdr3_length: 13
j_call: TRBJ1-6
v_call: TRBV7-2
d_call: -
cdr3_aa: CASSLDYNSPLHF
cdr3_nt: TGTGCCAGCAGCTTAGACTATAATTCACCCCTCCACTTT

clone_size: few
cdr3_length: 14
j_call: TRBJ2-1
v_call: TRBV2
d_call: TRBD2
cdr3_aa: CASNPSGGAFQQFF
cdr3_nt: TGTGCCAGCAATCCCAGCGGGGGGGCCTTTCAGCAGTTCTTC

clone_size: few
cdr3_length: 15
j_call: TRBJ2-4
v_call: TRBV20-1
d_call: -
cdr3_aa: CSASAGVGAKNIQYF
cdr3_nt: TGCAGTGCTAGCGCCGGGGTAGGAGCCAAAAACATTCAGTACTTC

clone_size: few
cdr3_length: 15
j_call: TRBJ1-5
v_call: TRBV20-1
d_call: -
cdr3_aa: CSARDFGGPNQPQHF
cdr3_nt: TGCAGTGCTAGAGATTTTGGGGGACCCAATCAGCCCCAGCATTTT

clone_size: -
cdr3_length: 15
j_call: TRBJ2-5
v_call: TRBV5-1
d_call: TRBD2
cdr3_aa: CASSLGSSGGETQYF
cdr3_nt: TGCGCCAGCAGCTTGGGGAGCTCGGGGGGGGAGACCCAGTACTTC

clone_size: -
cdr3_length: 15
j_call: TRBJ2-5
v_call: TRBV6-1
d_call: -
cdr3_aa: CASSQHQTGRETQYF
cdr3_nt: TGTGCCAGCAGCCAACACCAAACAGGGAGGGAGACCCAGTACTTC

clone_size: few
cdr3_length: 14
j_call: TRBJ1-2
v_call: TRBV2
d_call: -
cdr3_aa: CASSEEAAIGGYTF
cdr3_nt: TGTGCCAGCAGTGAAGAGGCAGCCATAGGAGGCTACACCTTC

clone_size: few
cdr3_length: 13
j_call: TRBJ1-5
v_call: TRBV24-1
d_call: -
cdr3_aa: CATAKNSNQPQHF
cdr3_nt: TGTGCCACCGCAAAAAATAGCAATCAGCCCCAGCATTTT

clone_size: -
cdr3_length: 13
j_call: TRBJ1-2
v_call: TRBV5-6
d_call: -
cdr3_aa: CASSFPPTIHYTF
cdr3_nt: TGTGCCAGCAGCTTTCCCCCGACCATCCACTACACCTTC

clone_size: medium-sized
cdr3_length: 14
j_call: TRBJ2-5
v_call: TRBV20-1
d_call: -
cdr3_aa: CSAGPGASQETQYF
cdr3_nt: TGCAGTGCCGGACCAGGGGCATCCCAAGAGACCCAGTACTTC

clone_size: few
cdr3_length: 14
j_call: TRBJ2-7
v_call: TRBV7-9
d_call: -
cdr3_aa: CASSPLGISYEQYF
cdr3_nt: TGTGCCAGCAGCCCATTAGGGATCTCCTACGAGCAGTACTTC

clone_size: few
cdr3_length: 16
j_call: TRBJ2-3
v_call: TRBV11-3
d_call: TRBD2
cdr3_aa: CASSLELAGGTDTQYF
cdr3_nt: TGTGCCAGCAGCTTAGAGCTAGCGGGGGGTACAGATACGCAGTATTTT

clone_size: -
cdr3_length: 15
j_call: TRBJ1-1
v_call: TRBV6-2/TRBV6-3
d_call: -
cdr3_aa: CASSYLIIPGTEAFF
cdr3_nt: TGTGCCAGCAGTTACCTCATAATCCCGGGCACTGAAGCTTTCTTT